The 29 T cell receptor beta chains reported below all come from one sample, sequenced in a study of blood T cell repertoires in COVID-19. Generated by immunoSEQ multiplex PCR, the TCRdb table keeps only in-frame clones and is missing some. The sample gives some 140,000 clones, about 73% of which show up once; roughly 1.8% is in the top ten. Sample: peripheral blood. Receptors were obtained from a man older than 75 with acute or convalescent COVID-19.

V usage is TRBV5-6 and J usage is TRBJ1-1; D is possibly TRBD1 (5 bases). Trimming shortened V by 1 base and J by 4 bases, and 11 bases separated the two germline ends. This CDR3 comprises 14 residues. Germline CDR1 and CDR2: SGHDT and YYEEEE. This CDR3 reads CASSLQGGATEAFF. CDR3 bases: TGTGCCAGCAGCTTGCAAGGAGGGGCCACTGAAGCTTTCTTT.

The chain couples TRBV28 to TRBJ2-2; 9 nucleotides line up with TRBD1. The CDR3 has 17 amino acids. Germline CDR1 is MDHEN and CDR2 is SYDVKM. Trimming took 1 base from V and 1 from J; bases not matched to a gene: 4. The CDR3 reads CASSLSLGQGNTGELFF. The CDR3 nucleotides read TGTGCCAGCAGTTTATCCCTGGGACAGGGGAACACCGGGGAGCTGTTTTTT. Complete variable domain (other parts from reference TRBV28 and TRBJ2-2): DVKVTQSSRYLVKRTGEKVFLECVQDMDHENMFWYRQDPGLGLRLIYFSYDVKMKEKGDIPEGYSVSREKKERFSLILESASTNQTSMYLCASSLSLGQGNTGELFFGEGSRLTVL.

The genes are TRBV6-1 and TRBJ2-5, with TRBD2 matching 7 bases. Germline V gene lookup returns CDR1 MNHNS and CDR2 SASEGT. This CDR3 comprises 16 residues. Trimming cost V 4 bases and J 1 base; bases outside gene matches: 9. As DNA, the CDR3 is TGTGCCAGCAGTGGACAGAGCGGGGTCGCCCAAGAGACCCAGTACTTC. Translated, it gives CASSGQSGVAQETQYF.

The genes are TRBV10-3 and TRBJ1-6; D uncertain. Germline loops: CDR1 ENHRY, CDR2 SYGVKD. Trimming cost V 5 bases and J 0 bases, with 8 bases left between them. CDR3 size: 15 residues. The CDR3 DNA reads TGTGCCATCAGTACTGGGCCCTCCTATAATTCACCCCTCCACTTT. The encoded protein is CAISTGPSYNSPLHF.

This sequence joins TRBV27 and TRBJ1-1, with 9 bases fitting TRBD1. The V gene end was trimmed by 5 bases and the J gene end by 8 bases; junction bases not matched to a gene: 12. Germline CDR1 and CDR2: MNHEY and SMNVEV (reference sequence). The length of the CDR3 is 15 residues. CDR3 nucleotides: TGTGCCAGCAGTCCTAGGCGGGACAGGGCCCCCGAAGCTTTCTTT. Amino acid sequence: CASSPRRDRAPEAFF.

V usage is TRBV6-2 or TRBV6-3 and J usage is TRBJ1-1; 8 positions match TRBD1. The ends lost 6 bases at V and 5 bases at J; junction bases unmatched: 8. Germline V gives CDR1 MNHEY, CDR2 SVGEGT. The length of the CDR3 is 14 residues. The CDR3 nucleotides read TGTGCCAGCAGCCGCACAGGGGGTAGGACTGAAGCTTTCTTT. Amino acids: CASSRTGGRTEAFF.

This sequence joins TRBV5-1 and TRBJ2-1; 10 positions agree with TRBD1. The CDR3 spans 14 residues. V was clipped by 4 bases and J by 9 bases; unmatched bases: 7. The germline gives CDR1 SGHRS, CDR2 YFSETQ. CDR3 loop: CASSARDRGGEQFF. The DNA for the CDR3 is TGCGCCAGCAGCGCCCGGGACAGGGGAGGTGAGCAGTTCTTC.

J is TRBJ1-2 and V is TRBV5-6, with TRBD1 identical over 8 bases. The CDR3 is made up of 15 amino acids. The junction had 7 bases not matched to a gene; V was cut back by 4 bases and J by 2 bases. Germline V gene data show CDR1 as SGHDT and CDR2 as YYEEEE. The CDR3 region is CASSRTGYQNYGYTF. As DNA, the CDR3 is TGTGCCAGCAGCCGGACAGGGTACCAGAACTATGGCTACACCTTC.

V is TRBV2 and J is TRBJ1-1; TRBD1 matches 8 bases. V was pared by 3 bases and J by 3 bases, with 6 bases of the junction left unmatched. Per germline, CDR1 SNHLY and CDR2 FYNNEI. This CDR3 comprises 15 residues. CDR3 nucleotide sequence: TGTGCCAGCAGTGAGCAGGGGGCTCGGTACACTGAAGCTTTCTTT. Protein product: CASSEQGARYTEAFF.

The genes are TRBV6-1 and TRBJ2-7, with no clear D. The CDR3 consists of 13 residues. The ends were cut back, 2 bases at V and 2 bases at J, with 7 bases in the middle. Germline V lookup: CDR1 MNHNS, CDR2 SASEGT. CDR3 DNA sequence: TGTGCCAGCAGTGAACACTATACCTACGAGCAGTACTTC. Its translation: CASSEHYTYEQYF.

This chain links TRBV10-3 with TRBJ2-2; 8 bases match TRBD2. CDR3 length equals 15 residues. J gave up 3 bases and V 4 bases, and 4 bases lay outside the gene matches. Germline loops: CDR1 ENHRY, CDR2 SYGVKD. The CDR3 DNA reads as TGTGCCATCAGTGCTCGGGGGGGCTACACCGGGGAGCTGTTTTTT. Its protein product is CAISARGGYTGELFF.

This clone was observed a handful of times. J is TRBJ1-1 and V is TRBV6-2 or TRBV6-3; D is undetermined. Germline V CDR1 and CDR2: MNHEY, SVGEGT. Trimming stripped 6 bases from V and 0 bases from J, with 11 bases between. The CDR3 runs to 14 residues. The DNA of the CDR3 is TGTGCCAGCAGCCTGGGAGCGGTGAACACTGAAGCTTTCTTT. It is translated as CASSLGAVNTEAFF.

The J gene is TRBJ2-3, the V gene TRBV2; D possibly corresponds to TRBD1 (6 bases). Germline V gives CDR1 SNHLY, CDR2 FYNNEI. Trimming shortened V by 5 bases and J by 2 bases, and 11 bases separated the two germline ends. The CDR3 loop spans 14 amino acids. The CDR3 protein is CASSRTDHTDTQYF. The CDR3 coding sequence is TGTGCCAGCAGTCGGACAGACCACACAGATACGCAGTATTTT.

The chain recombines TRBV7-2 with TRBJ1-2; D ambiguous. CDR3 size: 16 residues. Deletions cut 1 base from V and 0 bases from J, with 12 bases between. The V gene's germline CDR1 is SGHTA and CDR2 FQGNSA. The chain's CDR3 is CASSLDRRAANYGYTF. Written as DNA, the CDR3 is TGTGCCAGCAGCTTAGATAGGAGGGCCGCTAACTATGGCTACACCTTC.

The chain carries TRBV12-3 or TRBV12-4 and TRBJ1-1; D is possibly TRBD1 (6 bases). Trimming shortened V by 5 bases and J by 4 bases, and 11 bases separated the two germline ends. The CDR3 runs 13 residues. In DNA form, the CDR3 reads TGTGCCAGCAGTGTACAGGGCGGCACTGAAGCTTTCTTT. Amino acid sequence: CASSVQGGTEAFF.

The chain couples TRBV25-1 to TRBJ1-1; no reliable D call. The germline CDR1 and CDR2 sequences are MGHDK and SYGVNS. The CDR3 length is 13 residues. Trimming cost V 6 bases and J 1 base, with 9 bases left between them. CDR3 sequence reads: CASSRTQNTEAFF. The CDR3 DNA reads TGTGCCAGCAGCAGAACACAGAACACTGAAGCTTTCTTT.

The CDR3 region is CASSLGGEGQPQHF. The CDR3 bases are TGTGCCAGCAGCCTAGGGGGGGAAGGCCAGCCCCAGCATTTT. The V and J genes are TRBV6-5 and TRBJ1-5, with TRBD1 as a possible D gene (6 bases). Germline V gene data show CDR1 as MNHEY and CDR2 as SVGAGI. V lost 6 bases to trimming and J lost 7 bases, with 16 bases between them. The CDR3 sequence is 14 residues long.

The table lists this clone with a count of one. The V call is TRBV4-3, the J call TRBJ2-2; D perhaps matches TRBD1 (6 bases). Between the trimmed V and J ends, which lost 4 bases and 0 bases, there was a span of 12 bases. The CDR3 has 16 residues. Germline assignment: CDR1 LGHNA and CDR2 YSLEER. CDR3 residues: CASSRAGTSNTGELFF. CDR3 nucleotide sequence: TGCGCCAGCAGCCGAGCCGGGACATCGAACACCGGGGAGCTGTTTTTT.

The V call is TRBV19, the J call TRBJ2-5; D unclear. The CDR3 runs 17 residues. Trimming left V 5 bases short and J 5 bases short, with 24 bases between. CDR1 is LNHDA, CDR2 SQIVND, per germline (reference sequence). CDR3 nucleotides: TGTGCCAGTAGTCCCTTCCCCCGGGTCTTAACCGAGGAGACCCAGTACTTC. Amino acids: CASSPFPRVLTEETQYF.

Notes on this clone: The sample has other DNA sequences that encode this CDR3 too. V and J are TRBV6-4 and TRBJ2-3, with 10 bases fitting TRBD1. The CDR3 has 14 amino acids. V shed 4 bases and J 5 bases; nucleotides not matched to a gene: 3. The germline gives CDR1 MRHNA, CDR2 SNTAGT. CDR3 sequence (DNA): TGTGCCAGCAGTGTCGACAGGGGGCTAGATACGCAGTATTTT. It translates to CASSVDRGLDTQYF.

The J gene is TRBJ1-1, the V gene TRBV27, with 8 nucleotides matching TRBD1. From germline, CDR1 is MNHEY and CDR2 SMNVEV (reference sequence). The CDR3 runs to 15 residues. V lost 0 bases, J lost 1 base, and 1 base stayed unmatched. Written as DNA, the CDR3 is TGTGCCAGCAGTTTATCCGGGACAGGGAACACTGAAGCTTTCTTT. This encodes CASSLSGTGNTEAFF.

This chain links TRBV5-5 with TRBJ2-3, with TRBD2 matching over 15 bases. The length of the CDR3 is 19 residues. Germline lookup yields CDR1 SGHKS and CDR2 YYEKEE (reference sequence). The V segment lost 2 bases and the J segment 0 bases; nucleotides outside the gene matches: 7. The CDR3 sequence: CASSLGLAGGPQSTDTQYF. The CDR3 DNA sequence: TGTGCCAGCAGCTTAGGACTAGCGGGGGGGCCCCAGAGCACAGATACGCAGTATTTT.

The rearrangement links TRBV6-6 to TRBJ2-3; 7 nucleotides align to TRBD1. Germline assignment: CDR1 MNHNY and CDR2 SVGAGI (reference sequence). V lost 5 bases, J lost 0 bases, and 20 bases stayed unmatched. This CDR3 region has 20 residues. The CDR3 region is CASSLGYTGTDKPSTDTQYF. The CDR3 DNA follows: TGTGCCAGCAGTCTGGGCTATACCGGGACAGATAAACCTAGCACAGATACGCAGTATTTT.

This chain connects TRBV11-2 to TRBJ2-1; 12 nucleotides agree with TRBD2. The CDR3 loop spans 15 amino acids. Germline CDR1 and CDR2: SGHAT and FQNNGV. V shed 5 bases, J shed 10 bases, and the junction held 9 bases outside the gene matches. CDR3: CASSKGLAGLREQFF. The CDR3 nucleotides are TGTGCCAGCAGCAAAGGACTAGCGGGGTTGAGGGAGCAGTTCTTC. The full variable domain, with the rest looked up from reference TRBV11-2 and TRBJ2-1, is EAGVAQSPRYKIIEKRQSVAFWCNPISGHATLYWYQQILGQGPKLLIQFQNNGVVDDSQLPKDRFSAERLKGVDSTLKIQPAKLEDSAVYLCASSKGLAGLREQFFGPGTRLTVL.

This chain connects TRBV28 to TRBJ1-4, with D perhaps TRBD1 (6 bases). The CDR3 runs 14 residues. The V gene lost 3 bases and the J gene lost 8 bases, with 13 bases spanning the gap. Germline assignment: CDR1 MDHEN and CDR2 SYDVKM. The CDR3 spells CASSFGGAGEKLFF. The CDR3 DNA reads as TGTGCCAGCAGTTTTGGGGGGGCGGGGGAAAAACTGTTTTTT.

A few counts support this clone. V and J are TRBV5-4 and TRBJ1-5; D unclear. Trimming shortened V by 3 bases and J by 3 bases, and 10 bases separated the two germline ends. The CDR3 is 14 residues long. Germline CDR1 SGHNT, CDR2 YYREEE (reference sequence). The CDR3 sequence is CASSYYGLNQPQHF. In DNA, the CDR3 is TGTGCCAGCAGCTACTACGGACTCAATCAGCCCCAGCATTTT.

CDR3 region: CASSGAGGTEAFF. The DNA for the CDR3 is TGTGCCAGCAGCGGGGCTGGGGGGACTGAAGCTTTCTTT. The chain is built from TRBV6-5 and TRBJ1-1; D possibly corresponds to TRBD1 (5 bases). The V end was cut by 6 bases, the J end by 5 bases, with 13 bases between. The CDR3 length is 13 residues. From germline, CDR1 is MNHEY and CDR2 SVGAGI.

The V gene is TRBV2, the J gene TRBJ1-2, with TRBD1 identical over 7 bases. After removal of 6 bases from V and 2 bases from J, the junction contained 6 bases not matched to a gene. CDR1 is SNHLY and CDR2 is FYNNEI in the germline V gene. The CDR3 runs 14 residues. The CDR3 nucleotides are TGTGCCAGCAGGGCCGGACAGGAGAACTATGGCTACACCTTC. This gives the protein CASRAGQENYGYTF.

The chain recombines TRBV4-2 with TRBJ2-1, with 10 bases lining up with TRBD2. This CDR3 is built from 19 residues. Germline assignment: CDR1 LGHNA and CDR2 YNFKEQ. Unmatched junction bases numbered 18, after V lost 4 bases and J lost 6 bases. DNA of the CDR3: TGTGCCAGCAGCCTACAGGTCCCCGTTAGCGGGGGGCCACTCAATGAGCAGTTCTTC. As protein: CASSLQVPVSGGPLNEQFF.